The rows below give T cell receptor beta chains drawn from one sample of a study of a mutant IDH1 vaccine in newly diagnosed glioma. No antigens are known for them. Clones were read by immunoSEQ multiplex PCR, and TCRdb kept only the in-frame ones, dropping some. The sample records 9,500 to 11,000 clones, 70% to 90% being singletons. The specimen comprised PBMCs, sampled from a glioma patient whose treatment included an IDH1 peptide vaccine. Receptors were obtained from a woman in her thirties or forties with glioma. Some clones in this sample may be carry-over from other donors' samples. Each CDR3 is given with its conserved first and last residue.

V: TRBV5-6; J: TRBJ2-1; CDR3: CASSTDRSSYNEQFF
V: TRBV5-4; J: TRBJ1-6; CDR3: CASSLEMNSPLHF
V: TRBV7-9; J: TRBJ1-1; CDR3: CASSARDSPEAFF
V: TRBV19; J: TRBJ2-1; CDR3: CASGLAGRWSSYNEQFF
V: TRBV5-1; J: TRBJ2-3; CDR3: CASSLEGTSTTDTQYF
V: TRBV11-2; J: TRBJ2-1; CDR3: CASSPRIAGVYEQFF
V: TRBV5-4; J: TRBJ2-7; CDR3: CASSRDRGYEQYF
V: TRBV27; J: TRBJ1-5; CDR3: CASRPRGGNQPQHF
V: TRBV29-1; J: TRBJ2-3; CDR3: CSVSLAGSADTQYF
V: TRBV27; J: TRBJ1-5; CDR3: CASSPTGGAGNQPQHF
V: TRBV5-1; J: TRBJ1-3; CDR3: CASSWGPGQIGGNTIYF
V: TRBV5-1; J: TRBJ1-2; CDR3: CASRPSPTGFENYGYTF
V: TRBV2; J: TRBJ1-2; CDR3: CASSLPIGQSDGYTF
V: TRBV5-4; J: TRBJ2-2; CDR3: CASSMFGTSTGELFF
V: TRBV28; J: TRBJ1-2; CDR3: CASWSRTGLEGNYGYTF
V: TRBV6-6; J: TRBJ1-1; CDR3: CASSKGTGEGTEAFF
V: TRBV2; J: TRBJ2-1; CDR3: CASTEDRSMYNEQFF
V: TRBV29-1; J: TRBJ1-2; CDR3: CSVAQGYGYTF
V: TRBV19; J: TRBJ2-7; CDR3: CASSSGQGGYEQYF
V: TRBV2; J: TRBJ2-3; CDR3: CASSPWDLFTDTQYF
V: TRBV7-9; J: TRBJ2-7; CDR3: CASSSLYEQYF
V: TRBV5-1; J: TRBJ1-4; CDR3: CASSLADQNEKLFF